Listed below are T cell receptor beta chains from one sample, sequenced in a study of T-cell reconstitution after alpha-beta-depleted transplantation in children. Each CDR3 protein gets one entry after TCRdb re-called the PCR reads with MiXCR. The data show more than 450,000 distinct CDR3 sequences, with about a sixth seen just once and 3.3% held by the top ten. This sample comprised PBMCs from the stem cell graft donor, obtained from the stem cell graft. Source of these receptors: a human donor who donated a stem cell graft to a child with acute lymphoblastic leukemia. Each CDR3 is given with its conserved first and last residue. D genes are given only for firm matches. Some rows have no size entry. The others give once, few or many, or a class for an expanded clone.

14	.	.	TRBJ1-3	TRBV7-9	CASSGRVTGNTIYF	TGTGCCAGCAGCGGACGGGTTACTGGAAACACCATATATTTT
12	many	.	TRBJ2-1	TRBV5-1	CASSPGTSEQFF	TGCGCCAGCAGCCCGGGGACGAGTGAGCAGTTCTTC
17	many	TRBD1	TRBJ1-1	TRBV7-9	CASSAGTGLNVNTEAFF	TGTGCCAGCAGCGCCGGGACAGGCTTAAATGTGAACACTGAAGCTTTCTTT
13	few	.	TRBJ1-5	TRBV10-3	CAISEHSNQPQHF	TGTGCCATCAGTGAACACAGCAATCAGCCCCAGCATTTT
14	few	.	TRBJ2-5	TRBV9	CASSATGEQETQYF	TGTGCCAGCAGCGCGACAGGAGAACAAGAGACCCAGTACTTC
13	.	TRBD1	TRBJ1-3	TRBV20-1	CSAITGGGNTIYF	TGCAGTGCCATAACAGGGGGTGGAAACACCATATATTTT
18	.	TRBD2	TRBJ2-1	TRBV5-5	CASSAGTSGRPPYNEQFF	TGTGCCAGCAGCGCCGGGACTAGCGGGAGGCCCCCCTACAATGAGCAGTTCTTC
15	.	TRBD1	TRBJ2-1	TRBV2	CAPSTGTGAYNEQFF	TGTGCGCCATCAACCGGGACAGGGGCCTACAATGAGCAGTTCTTC
16	few	TRBD2	TRBJ2-1	TRBV6-5	CASSYSSSGRVDEQFF	TGTGCCAGCAGTTACTCGAGCAGCGGGAGGGTCGATGAGCAGTTCTTC
13	.	.	TRBJ2-3	TRBV25-1	CASSDFHRGAQYF	TGTGCCAGCAGTGACTTCCATCGGGGCGCGCAGTATTTT
12	.	.	TRBJ2-7	TRBV29-1	CSAMGPKYEQYF	TGCAGCGCCATGGGGCCAAAGTACGAGCAGTACTTC
16	few	.	TRBJ2-3	TRBV27	CASYSLGVGNTDTQYF	TGTGCCAGCTACTCCCTCGGCGTAGGGAACACAGATACGCAGTATTTT
13	.	.	TRBJ1-2	TRBV12-3/TRBV12-4	CASSYFAWGGYTF	TGTGCCAGCAGTTATTTCGCTTGGGGTGGCTACACCTTC
16	.	TRBD1	TRBJ1-5	TRBV12-3/TRBV12-4	CASSLGGGAGNQPQHF	TGTGCCAGCAGTTTGGGAGGGGGCGCGGGAAATCAGCCCCAGCATTTT
15	few	.	TRBJ1-3	TRBV5-1	CASSLDGDPGNTIYF	TGCGCCAGCAGCTTGGATGGGGATCCGGGAAACACCATATATTTT
16	.	.	TRBJ2-1	TRBV10-3	CAITRGRKSSYNEQFF	TGTGCCATCACCCGAGGAAGGAAGAGCTCCTACAATGAGCAGTTCTTC
16	.	.	TRBJ1-4	TRBV7-9	CASSASVGQRNEKLFF	TGTGCCAGCAGCGCTAGTGTGGGGCAGCGGAATGAAAAACTGTTTTTT
16	few	TRBD1	TRBJ2-1	TRBV27	CASSPYSGQIYNEQFF	TGTGCCAGCAGTCCTTACTCGGGACAGATCTACAATGAGCAGTTCTTC
16	few	TRBD1	TRBJ2-3	TRBV7-9	CASSPTQGSEGDTQYF	TGTGCCAGCAGCCCCACACAGGGGTCAGAAGGGGATACGCAGTATTTT
16	few	TRBD1	TRBJ1-2	TRBV5-1	CASSLPGQGVDYGYTF	TGCGCCAGCAGCTTGCCGGGACAGGGGGTCGACTATGGCTACACCTTC